Each of the 29 T cell receptor beta chains below was sequenced from the same sample in a study of blood T cell repertoires in COVID-19. TCRdb keeps only in-frame clones here, not all; method: immunoSEQ multiplex PCR. The table has 200,000 to 250,000 clones, 80% seen once. The sequencing input was PBMCs or T cells enriched from blood (not recorded which). The source of these receptors is a man between 25 and 39 years old with acute COVID-19.

The V and J genes are TRBV10-2 and TRBJ2-5; TRBD2 aligns across 10 bases. This CDR3 has 14 amino acids. J lost 1 base, V lost 7 bases, and 3 bases had no gene match. Per germline, CDR1 WSHSY and CDR2 SAAADI. CDR3: CASNGLAAQETQYF. The CDR3 region has the DNA TGCGCCAGCAACGGACTAGCGGCCCAAGAGACCCAGTACTTC.

The rearrangement links TRBV10-3 to TRBJ1-4; possible D gene TRBD1, 6 bases. The V end was cut by 8 bases, the J end by 7 bases, with 11 bases between. Germline CDR1 and CDR2: ENHRY and SYGVKD. This CDR3 is built from 12 residues. The CDR3 protein is CAIGQLGEKLFF. CDR3 bases: TGTGCCATCGGACAGTTGGGTGAAAAACTGTTTTTT.

The chain recombines TRBV9 with TRBJ1-2; maybe TRBD1 (5 bases). The CDR3 length is 14 residues. Germline CDR1 SGDLS, CDR2 YYNGEE. Trimming left V 3 bases short and J 6 bases short, with 15 bases between. The CDR3 DNA reads TGTGCCAGCAGCGCGGGGGGAGGGAAGGATGGCTACACCTTC. Residues: CASSAGGGKDGYTF.

The chain carries TRBV3-1 (or the pseudogene TRBV3-2) and TRBJ1-2, with 9 bases identical to TRBD1. Germline-derived CDR1 and CDR2 are LGHDT and YNNKEL (reference sequence). V gave up 4 bases and J gave up 5 bases; unmatched junction bases: 5. CDR3 length: 14 residues. CDR3 DNA: TGTGCCAGCAGCCCGGACGGACAGGGGTATGGCTACACCTTC. Translation gives CASSPDGQGYGYTF.

This chain joins TRBV5-1 and TRBJ2-2; 7 bases match TRBD2. Germline CDR1 reads SGHRS; CDR2 reads YFSETQ. This CDR3 is 15 amino acids long. V was clipped by 1 base and J by 5 bases; unmatched bases: 5. CDR3 nucleotide sequence: TGCGCCAGCAGCTTGATGGGCGGGGGTACCGGGGAGCTGTTTTTT. Amino acids: CASSLMGGGTGELFF.

V and J are TRBV11-2 and TRBJ2-2, with 9 bases lining up with TRBD1. Germline-derived CDR1 and CDR2 are SGHAT and FQNNGV. This CDR3 comprises 18 residues. J gave up 4 bases and V 5 bases, and 14 bases lay outside the gene matches. In nucleotides, the CDR3 is TGTGCCAGCAGCATTGTCCCGGGACAGGGAGCGAGCACCGGGGAGCTGTTTTTT. Its translation: CASSIVPGQGASTGELFF.

This clone was counted between two and nine times. This chain connects TRBV5-1 to TRBJ1-1; D unclear. The V end was cut by 0 bases, the J end by 8 bases, with 11 bases between. Germline CDR1 and CDR2: SGHRS and YFSETQ. This CDR3 is built from 13 residues. The CDR3 DNA reads TGCGCCAGCAGCTTGGGGCAGACACCCGAAGCTTTCTTT. Its protein product is CASSLGQTPEAFF.

This chain links TRBV14 with TRBJ2-5; perhaps TRBD2 as D (6 bases). V gave up 1 base and J gave up 6 bases, with 12 bases separating them. CDR3 length: 14 residues. CDR1 SGHDN and CDR2 FVKESK come from the germline V gene. CDR3 nucleotides: TGTGCCAGCAGCCAAGGACTAGTTGGAAAGACCCAGTACTTC. This codes for CASSQGLVGKTQYF.

The gene calls are TRBV5-5 and TRBJ1-1; D is uncertain. This CDR3 region has 15 residues. Germline assignment: CDR1 SGHKS and CDR2 YYEKEE (reference sequence). Deletions cut 4 bases from V and 0 bases from J, with 13 bases between. Here the CDR3 reads CASSPPRSVNTEAFF. Written as DNA, the CDR3 is TGTGCCAGCAGCCCCCCCCGGTCGGTGAACACTGAAGCTTTCTTT.

This chain joins TRBV6-1 and TRBJ2-3; 9 bases fit TRBD2. V shed 3 bases and J 6 bases; nucleotides not matched to a gene: 7. The CDR3 covers 15 residues. CDR1 and CDR2 (germline): MNHNS, SASEGT. CDR3 residues: CASSDQGLAIDTQYF. CDR3 bases: TGTGCCAGCAGTGATCAGGGACTAGCCATTGATACGCAGTATTTT.

This clone occurred many times. V is TRBV2 and J is TRBJ1-2; the D is unclear. CDR3 length equals 13 residues. Trimming pared 7 bases from V and 5 bases from J, leaving 14 bases between. The germline V gene encodes CDR1 SNHLY and CDR2 FYNNEI. As DNA, the CDR3 is TGTGCCAGCACTGCAACAGTTAGTTATGGCTACACCTTC. This translates into CASTATVSYGYTF. Full variable domain (rest looked up from reference TRBV2 and TRBJ1-2): EPEVTQTPSHQVTQMGQEVILRCVPISNHLYFYWYRQILGQKVEFLVSFYNNEISEKSEIFDDQFSVERPDGSNFTLKIRSTKLEDSAMYFCASTATVSYGYTFGSGTRLTVV.

V and J are TRBV6-5 and TRBJ1-1; D perhaps matches TRBD1 (6 bases). Trimming left V 6 bases short and J 0 bases short, with 8 bases between. The CDR3 runs 13 residues. In germline, CDR1 is MNHEY, CDR2 SVGAGI. CDR3 sequence: CASRPGVNTEAFF. Here the CDR3 DNA reads TGTGCCAGCAGGCCAGGGGTGAACACTGAAGCTTTCTTT.

Only one count was recorded for this clone. In DNA, the CDR3 is TGTGCCAGCACCGACATTGCTGGAAACACCATATATTTT. Residues: CASTDIAGNTIYF. J is TRBJ1-3 and V is TRBV6-5; D call uncertain. Germline V gene sequence: CDR1 MNHEY, CDR2 SVGAGI. Trimming shortened V by 7 bases and J by 2 bases, and 9 bases separated the two germline ends. This CDR3 comprises 13 residues.

The V call is TRBV5-1, the J call TRBJ2-1; D might be TRBD2 (5 bases). The germline V and J ends were trimmed by 4 bases and 5 bases, with 16 bases remaining between them. The germline V gene encodes CDR1 SGHRS and CDR2 YFSETQ. The CDR3 contains 15 residues. The CDR3 is CASSPQVSSHNEQFF. As DNA, the CDR3 is TGCGCCAGCAGCCCGCAGGTGTCTAGCCACAATGAGCAGTTCTTC.

The chain joins TRBV6-5 to TRBJ2-1; D possibly corresponds to TRBD2 (5 bases). This CDR3 has 16 amino acids. V gave up 2 bases and J gave up 7 bases, with 18 bases separating them. CDR1 is MNHEY and CDR2 is SVGAGI in the germline V gene. Here the CDR3 DNA reads TGTGCCAGCAGTTACCTCCTCGGGGATGCGGAAAATGAGCAGTTCTTC. It codes for CASSYLLGDAENEQFF.

The gene calls are TRBV29-1 and TRBJ1-1; D unresolved. Trimming took 7 bases from V and 2 from J, leaving 14 bases between them. The CDR3 totals 13 residues. Germline CDR1 SQVTM, CDR2 ANQGSEA. CDR3 DNA: TGCAGCGCAGTGAACCAGGCAAACACTGAAGCTTTCTTT. Translation: CSAVNQANTEAFF.

The chain employs TRBV7-3 and TRBJ2-1, with D possibly TRBD1 on 5 matching bases. Germline V gene lookup returns CDR1 SGHTA and CDR2 FQGTGA. Trimming pared 2 bases from V and 2 bases from J, leaving 10 bases between. The CDR3 runs 15 residues. This CDR3 reads CASSLSQGPYNEQFF. Written as DNA, the CDR3 is TGTGCCAGCAGCTTATCCCAGGGCCCCTACAATGAGCAGTTCTTC.

This clone was picked up a small number of times. J is TRBJ1-5 and V is TRBV27, with 7 bases matching TRBD1. Trimming cost V 2 bases and J 2 bases; bases outside gene matches: 6. The length of the CDR3 is 16 residues. In germline, CDR1 is MNHEY, CDR2 SMNVEV (reference sequence). CDR3 in DNA: TGTGCCAGCAGTTTAAGAGGGGGCGAGGGCAATCAGCCCCAGCATTTT. It encodes CASSLRGGEGNQPQHF.

This clone was found a few times. The V gene is TRBV19, the J gene TRBJ2-7; TRBD2 aligns across 9 bases. The germline gives CDR1 LNHDA, CDR2 SQIVND (reference sequence). The trim removed 6 bases at V and 0 bases at J, leaving 6 bases unmatched. The CDR3 contains 15 residues. Here the CDR3 DNA reads TGTGCCAGTAGCCCCCTAGCGGGGAGCTCCTACGAGCAGTACTTC. It is translated as CASSPLAGSSYEQYF. Supplemented by reference TRBV19 and TRBJ2-7, the full variable domain reads DGGITQSPKYLFRKEGQNVTLSCEQNLNHDAMYWYRQDPGQGLRLIYYSQIVNDFQKGDIAEGYSVSREKKESFPLTVTSAQKNPTAFYLCASSPLAGSSYEQYFGPGTRLTVT.

Remarks on this clone: Other nucleotide sequences in the sample specify the same CDR3. The chain employs TRBV5-1 and TRBJ1-6; 12 bases match TRBD1. Germline trimming cut 0 bases from V and 10 bases from J; bases unmatched to any gene: 2. CDR1 SGHRS and CDR2 YFSETQ come from the germline V gene. The CDR3 has 15 residues. The CDR3 nucleotides read TGCGCCAGCAGCTTGGAAGGGACAGGGGGCTCACCCCTCCACTTT. This sequence encodes CASSLEGTGGSPLHF.

The chain's CDR3 is CASSHSGDYEQYF. The CDR3 region has the DNA TGTGCCAGCAGCCATTCCGGGGACTACGAGCAGTACTTC. The chain couples TRBV4-2 to TRBJ2-7; D is possibly TRBD2 (5 bases). Germline CDR1 is LGHNA and CDR2 is YNFKEQ. The length of the CDR3 is 13 residues. The V and J ends lost 3 bases and 3 bases respectively, with 9 bases between them.

This rearrangement joins TRBV5-4 to TRBJ1-1, with 7 positions matching TRBD1. In germline, CDR1 is SGHNT, CDR2 YYREEE (reference sequence). The CDR3 loop spans 14 amino acids. The V and J ends lost 0 bases and 5 bases, in that order; junction bases with no gene match: 4. The CDR3 loop is CASSLEGGWTEAFF. The CDR3 DNA is TGTGCCAGCAGCTTGGAAGGGGGCTGGACTGAAGCTTTCTTT.

CDR3 protein: CAISESGNQPQHF. The CDR3 DNA sequence: TGTGCCATCAGTGAATCGGGGAATCAGCCCCAGCATTTT. V gene TRBV10-3 combines with J gene TRBJ1-5; D unclear. V was pared by 3 bases and J by 4 bases, with 7 bases between. The V gene's germline CDR1 is ENHRY and CDR2 SYGVKD. The CDR3 is made up of 13 amino acids.

V and J are TRBV10-1 and TRBJ2-1; 7 nucleotides align to TRBD2. This CDR3 is built from 15 residues. Germline CDR1 WNHNN, CDR2 SYGVQD (reference sequence). Trimming took 5 bases from V and 12 from J; bases not matched to a gene: 16. As DNA, the CDR3 is TGCGCCAGCAGTACCTCCGGGACTACCTTAGCCCCGCAGTTCTTC. Its protein product is CASSTSGTTLAPQFF.

The table lists this clone with a few counts. V and J are TRBV9 and TRBJ1-1, with a possible D match to TRBD1 (5 bases). Germline-derived CDR1 and CDR2 are SGDLS and YYNGEE. This CDR3 contains 15 residues. V was clipped by 1 base and J by 0 bases, with 10 bases between them. The CDR3 sequence: CASSVMGEVNTEAFF. CDR3 nucleotide sequence: TGTGCCAGCAGCGTAATGGGGGAGGTGAACACTGAAGCTTTCTTT.

The V and J genes are TRBV18 and TRBJ2-3; D might be TRBD2 (5 bases). Germline lookup yields CDR1 KGHSH and CDR2 LQKENI. This CDR3 is built from 15 residues. The V and J ends lost 6 bases and 3 bases respectively, with 16 bases between them. The CDR3 spells CASSRTDLRTDTQYF. CDR3 bases: TGTGCCAGCTCGCGGACTGACCTTCGAACAGATACGCAGTATTTT.

V gene TRBV5-1 combines with J gene TRBJ2-2; D call uncertain. The CDR3 covers 13 residues. Trimming took 2 bases from V and 3 from J, leaving 5 bases between them. Germline V CDR1 and CDR2: SGHRS, YFSETQ. The CDR3 bases are TGCGCCAGCAGCTTATCCTACACCGGGGAGCTGTTTTTT. Protein sequence: CASSLSYTGELFF.

The chain carries TRBV6-4 and TRBJ2-3; D possibly corresponds to TRBD2 (6 bases). Trimming pared 2 bases from V and 2 bases from J, leaving 11 bases between. CDR1 and CDR2 from the germline V gene are MRHNA and SNTAGT. This CDR3 has 15 residues. The CDR3 DNA sequence: TGTGCCAGCAGTGACCGCGGGGCCCACACAGATACGCAGTATTTT. Translated: CASSDRGAHTDTQYF.

A note on this clone: Within the sample, other DNA sequences also encode this same CDR3. The chain joins TRBV7-9 to TRBJ1-5, with D possibly TRBD1 on 6 matching bases. CDR3 length: 13 residues. The V end was cut by 5 bases, the J end by 7 bases, with 12 bases between. Germline-derived CDR1 and CDR2 are SEHNR and FQNEAQ (reference sequence). CDR3 DNA: TGTGCCAGCAGCACAACAGGGAACCAGCCCCAGCATTTT. Amino acid sequence: CASSTTGNQPQHF.